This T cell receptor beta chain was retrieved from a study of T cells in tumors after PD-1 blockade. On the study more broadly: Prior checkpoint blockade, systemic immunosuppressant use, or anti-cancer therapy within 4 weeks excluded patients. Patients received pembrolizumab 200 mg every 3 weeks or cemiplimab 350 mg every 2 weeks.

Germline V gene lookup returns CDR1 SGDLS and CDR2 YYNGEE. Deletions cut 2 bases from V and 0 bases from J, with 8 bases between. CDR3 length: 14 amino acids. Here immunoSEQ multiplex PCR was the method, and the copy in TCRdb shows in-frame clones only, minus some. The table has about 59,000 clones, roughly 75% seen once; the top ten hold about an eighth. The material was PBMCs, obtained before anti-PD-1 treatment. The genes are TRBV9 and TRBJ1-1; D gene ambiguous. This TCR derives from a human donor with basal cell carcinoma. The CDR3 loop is CASSVDGMNTEAFF. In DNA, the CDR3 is TGTGCCAGCAGCGTGGACGGCATGAACACTGAAGCTTTCTTT.